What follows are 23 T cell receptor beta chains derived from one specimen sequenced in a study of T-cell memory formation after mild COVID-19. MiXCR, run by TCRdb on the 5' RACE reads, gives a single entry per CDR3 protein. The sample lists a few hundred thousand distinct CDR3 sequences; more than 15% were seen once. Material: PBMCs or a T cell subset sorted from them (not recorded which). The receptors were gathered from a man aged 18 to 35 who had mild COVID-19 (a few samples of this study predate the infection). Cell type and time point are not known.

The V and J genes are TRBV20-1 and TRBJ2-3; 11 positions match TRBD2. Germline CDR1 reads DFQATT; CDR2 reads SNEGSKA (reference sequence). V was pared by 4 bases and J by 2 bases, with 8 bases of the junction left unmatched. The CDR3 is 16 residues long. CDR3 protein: CSANPASGGTTDTQYF. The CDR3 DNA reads TGCAGTGCTAACCCTGCTAGCGGGGGGACCACAGATACGCAGTATTTT.

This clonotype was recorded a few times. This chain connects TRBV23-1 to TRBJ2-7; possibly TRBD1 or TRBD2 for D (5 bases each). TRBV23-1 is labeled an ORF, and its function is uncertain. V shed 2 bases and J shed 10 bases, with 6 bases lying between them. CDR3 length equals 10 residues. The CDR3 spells CASSQGGQYV. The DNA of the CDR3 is TGCGCCAGCAGTCAAGGGGGACAGTACGTC.

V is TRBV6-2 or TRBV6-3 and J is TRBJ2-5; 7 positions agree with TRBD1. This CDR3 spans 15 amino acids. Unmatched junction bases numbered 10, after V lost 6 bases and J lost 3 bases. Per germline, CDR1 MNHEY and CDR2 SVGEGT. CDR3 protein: CASSSAGQAEETQYF. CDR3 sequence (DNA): TGTGCCAGCAGCTCCGCCGGACAGGCAGAAGAGACCCAGTACTTC.

The CDR3 here is CASSPTRLWYEQYV. CDR3 sequence (DNA): TGTGCCAGCTCACCAACAAGGTTGTGGTACGAGCAGTACGTC. The chain employs TRBV18 and TRBJ2-7; D not resolved. From germline, CDR1 is KGHSH and CDR2 LQKENI. V lost 2 bases and J 4 bases, leaving 12 bases between the germline ends. The CDR3 has 14 amino acids.

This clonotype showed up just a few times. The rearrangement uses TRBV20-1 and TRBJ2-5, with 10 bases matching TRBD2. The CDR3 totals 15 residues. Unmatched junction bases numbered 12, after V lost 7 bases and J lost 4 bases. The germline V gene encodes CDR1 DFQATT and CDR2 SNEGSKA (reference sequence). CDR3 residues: CSVERGGGLGETQYF. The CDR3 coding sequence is TGCAGTGTGGAGCGGGGGGGCGGTCTAGGAGAGACCCAGTACTTC.

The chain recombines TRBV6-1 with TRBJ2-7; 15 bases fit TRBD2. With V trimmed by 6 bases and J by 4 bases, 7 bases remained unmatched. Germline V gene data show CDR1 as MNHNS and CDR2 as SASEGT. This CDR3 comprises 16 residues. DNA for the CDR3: TGTGCCAGCAGGTTACCGGGACTAGCGGGGGGATACGAGCAGTACGTC. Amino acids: CASRLPGLAGGYEQYV.

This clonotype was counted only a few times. The CDR3 DNA reads as TGTGCCAGCAGCTGGGACAGTCATGGGAACACCATATATTTT. This gives the protein CASSWDSHGNTIYF. This rearrangement joins TRBV12-3 or TRBV12-4 to TRBJ1-3, with TRBD1 identical over 7 bases. V trimming: 6 bases; J trimming: 7 bases; junction bases outside the gene matches: 9. This CDR3 has 14 amino acids.

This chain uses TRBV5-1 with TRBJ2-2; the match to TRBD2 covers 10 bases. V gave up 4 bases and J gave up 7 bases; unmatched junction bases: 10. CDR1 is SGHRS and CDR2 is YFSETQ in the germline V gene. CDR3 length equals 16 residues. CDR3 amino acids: CASSIDSGGRNGELFF. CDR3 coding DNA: TGCGCCAGCAGCATCGATAGCGGGGGGCGCAACGGGGAGCTGTTTTTT.

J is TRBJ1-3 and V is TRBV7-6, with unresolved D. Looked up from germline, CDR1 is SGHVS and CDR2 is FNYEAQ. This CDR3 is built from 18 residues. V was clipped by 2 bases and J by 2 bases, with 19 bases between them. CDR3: CASSLKDFMGAPGNTIYF. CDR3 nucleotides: TGTGCCAGCAGCTTAAAAGACTTTATGGGAGCACCTGGAAACACCATATATTTT.

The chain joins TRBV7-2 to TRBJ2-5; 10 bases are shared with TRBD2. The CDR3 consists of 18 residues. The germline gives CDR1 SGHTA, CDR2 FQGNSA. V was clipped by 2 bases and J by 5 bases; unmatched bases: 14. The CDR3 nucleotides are TGTGCCAGCAGCTTACTGGGTTTGAGCGGGGGGGCTCTTGAGACCCAGTACTTC. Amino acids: CASSLLGLSGGALETQYF.

CDR3 in DNA: TGCGCCAGCAGCTTGGGGACTAGCGGCGCAGATACGCAGTATTTT. This gives the protein CASSLGTSGADTQYF. This chain uses TRBV5-1 with TRBJ2-3; 10 nucleotides align to TRBD2. This CDR3 region has 15 residues. Germline values: CDR1 SGHRS, CDR2 YFSETQ. V was clipped by 0 bases and J by 4 bases; unmatched bases: 2.

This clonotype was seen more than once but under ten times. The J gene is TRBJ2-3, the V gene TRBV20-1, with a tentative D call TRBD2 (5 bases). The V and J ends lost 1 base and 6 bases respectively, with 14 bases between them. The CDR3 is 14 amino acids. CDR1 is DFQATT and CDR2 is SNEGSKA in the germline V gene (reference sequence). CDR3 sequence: CSARVGGYGDTQYF. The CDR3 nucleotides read TGCAGTGCTAGAGTTGGAGGCTACGGGGATACGCAGTATTTT.

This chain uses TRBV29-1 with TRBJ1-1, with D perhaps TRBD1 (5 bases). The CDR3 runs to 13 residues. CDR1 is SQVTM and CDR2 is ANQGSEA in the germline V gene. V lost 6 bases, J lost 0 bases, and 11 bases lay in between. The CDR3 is CSVRTPLNTEAFF. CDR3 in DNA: TGCAGCGTGAGGACACCATTGAACACTGAAGCTTTCTTT. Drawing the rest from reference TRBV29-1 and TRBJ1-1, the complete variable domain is SAVISQKPSRDICQRGTSLTIQCQVDSQVTMMFWYRQQPGQSLTLIATANQGSEATYESGFVIDKFPISRPNLTFSTLTVSNMSPEDSSIYLCSVRTPLNTEAFFGQGTRLTVV.

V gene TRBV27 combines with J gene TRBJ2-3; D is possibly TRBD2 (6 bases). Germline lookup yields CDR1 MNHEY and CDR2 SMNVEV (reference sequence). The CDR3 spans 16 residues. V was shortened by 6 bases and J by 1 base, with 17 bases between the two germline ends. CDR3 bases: TGTGCCAGCAGCGCCCGACCCACGGGGGGCACAGATACGCAGTATTTT. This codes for CASSARPTGGTDTQYF.

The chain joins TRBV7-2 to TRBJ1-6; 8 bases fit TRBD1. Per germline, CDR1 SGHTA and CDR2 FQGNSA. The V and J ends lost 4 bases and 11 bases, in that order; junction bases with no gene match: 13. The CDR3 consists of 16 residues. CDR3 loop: CASSWTGSESRTPLHF. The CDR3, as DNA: TGTGCCAGCAGCTGGACAGGGTCGGAAAGTAGAACACCCCTCCACTTT.

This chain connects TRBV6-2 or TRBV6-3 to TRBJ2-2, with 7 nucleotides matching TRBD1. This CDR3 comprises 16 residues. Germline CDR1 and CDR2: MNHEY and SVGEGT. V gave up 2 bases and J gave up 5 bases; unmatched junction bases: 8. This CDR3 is CASSYLEQGITGELFF. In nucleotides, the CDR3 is TGTGCCAGCAGTTACCTCGAACAGGGGATTACCGGGGAGCTGTTTTTT.

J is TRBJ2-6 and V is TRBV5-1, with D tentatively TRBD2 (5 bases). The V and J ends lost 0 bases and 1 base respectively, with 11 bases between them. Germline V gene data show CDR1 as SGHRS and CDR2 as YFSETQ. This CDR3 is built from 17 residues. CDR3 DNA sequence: TGCGCCAGCAGCTTGGCCGGAGGTTGGTCTGGGGCCAACGTCCTGACTTTC. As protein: CASSLAGGWSGANVLTF.

This CDR3 reads CASSQASLDSYEQYF. The CDR3 DNA is TGTGCCAGCAGCCAAGCTTCGCTTGACTCCTACGAGCAGTACTTC. This chain uses TRBV3-1 with TRBJ2-7, with D uncertain. Between the trimmed V and J ends, which lost 1 base and 0 bases, there was a span of 10 bases. This CDR3 contains 15 residues. In germline, CDR1 is LGHDT, CDR2 YNNKEL (reference sequence).

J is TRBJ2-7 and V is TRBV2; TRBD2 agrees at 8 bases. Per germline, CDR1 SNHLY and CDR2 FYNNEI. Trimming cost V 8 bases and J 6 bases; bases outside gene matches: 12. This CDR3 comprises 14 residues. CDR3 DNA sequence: TGTGCCAGCCGGGGGGGGCTAACGCTGGGCGAGCAGTACTTC. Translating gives CASRGGLTLGEQYF.

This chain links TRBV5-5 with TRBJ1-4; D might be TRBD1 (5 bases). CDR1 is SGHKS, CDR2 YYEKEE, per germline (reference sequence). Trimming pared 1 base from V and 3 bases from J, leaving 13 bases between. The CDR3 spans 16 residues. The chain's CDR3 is CASSLIPGQANEKLFF. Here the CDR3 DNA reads TGTGCCAGCAGCTTGATTCCGGGGCAAGCTAATGAAAAACTGTTTTTT.

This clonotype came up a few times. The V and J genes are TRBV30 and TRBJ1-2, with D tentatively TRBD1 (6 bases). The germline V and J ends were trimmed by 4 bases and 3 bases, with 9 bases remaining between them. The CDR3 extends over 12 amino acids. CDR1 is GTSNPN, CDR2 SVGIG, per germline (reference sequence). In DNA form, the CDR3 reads TGTGCCTGGACAGGGGAGGACTATGGCTACACCTTC. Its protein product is CAWTGEDYGYTF. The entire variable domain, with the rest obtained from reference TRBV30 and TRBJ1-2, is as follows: SQTIHQWPATLVQPVGSPLSLECTVEGTSNPNLYWYRQAAGRGLQLLFYSVGIGQISSEVPQNLSASRPQDRQFILSSKKLLLSDSGFYLCAWTGEDYGYTFGSGTRLTVV.

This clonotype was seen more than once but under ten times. CDR3 region: CAIDDGYTF. The CDR3 region has the DNA TGTGCCATAGACGATGGCTACACCTTC. The J gene is TRBJ1-2, the V gene TRBV7-9, with D hard to call. The CDR3 is made up of 9 amino acids. V dropped 10 bases and J dropped 6 bases, with 6 bases sitting between them. Germline-derived CDR1 and CDR2 are SEHNR and FQNEAQ (reference sequence).

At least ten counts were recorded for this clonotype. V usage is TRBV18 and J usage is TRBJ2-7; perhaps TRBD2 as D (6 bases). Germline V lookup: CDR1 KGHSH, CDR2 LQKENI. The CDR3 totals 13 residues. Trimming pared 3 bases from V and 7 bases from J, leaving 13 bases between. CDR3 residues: CASSPWRAGEQYF. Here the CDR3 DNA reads TGTGCCAGCTCACCTTGGAGGGCGGGGGAGCAGTACTTC.